These 26 T cell receptor beta chains share one sample of origin, sequenced in a study of CD8 T cells in ankylosing spondylitis. Using its own MiXCR run on the 5' RACE reads, TCRdb lists one record per CDR3 protein. The data hold some 840,000 distinct CDR3 sequences, with 12% observed a single time. The antigens of these receptors remain unknown. The study's findings and limits: Made up of about eight highly homologous variants, a TCR beta motif appeared characteristic of ankylosing spondylitis blood.

The sample consisted of blood, either unsorted or a sorted T cell fraction (not recorded which). These receptors were taken from a male donor with ankylosing spondylitis.

V is TRBV12-3 or TRBV12-4 and J is TRBJ2-7, with TRBD2 as a possible D gene (6 bases). This CDR3 has 13 amino acids. Trimming shortened V by 4 bases and J by 5 bases, and 12 bases separated the two germline ends. The CDR3 DNA follows: TGTGCCAGCAGTTGGGACTCCCTTGACGAGCAGTACTTC. The encoded protein is CASSWDSLDEQYF.

The V call is TRBV28, the J call TRBJ2-4; TRBD1 aligns across 9 bases. Germline V CDR1 and CDR2: MDHEN, SYDVKM. Trimming removed 1 base from V and 1 base from J; junction bases left unmatched: 8. The CDR3 is 18 amino acids. CDR3 coding DNA: TGTGCCAGCAGTTTATTGGGACAGGGAGTACGGGCCAAAAACATTCAGTACTTC. This encodes CASSLLGQGVRAKNIQYF.

This clonotype appeared a few times. V is TRBV20-1 and J is TRBJ2-3; D possibly corresponds to TRBD2 (7 bases). The germline V and J ends were trimmed by 3 bases and 4 bases, with 17 bases remaining between them. CDR3 length equals 15 residues. Looked up from germline, CDR1 is DFQATT and CDR2 is SNEGSKA (reference sequence). The DNA of the CDR3 is TGCAGTGCTAGTCCGGTGGGGGGGCCAGCAGATACGCAGTATTTT. Protein sequence: CSASPVGGPADTQYF.

A few counts support this clonotype. The V gene is TRBV7-9, the J gene TRBJ2-7, with D possibly matching TRBD1 (7 bases). V was shortened by 3 bases and J by 2 bases, with 14 bases between the two germline ends. Germline CDR1 is SEHNR and CDR2 is FQNEAQ (reference sequence). The CDR3 runs to 15 residues. The CDR3 sequence: CASSLRQGLPYEQYF. The CDR3 nucleotides are TGTGCCAGCAGCTTGAGACAGGGACTTCCCTACGAGCAGTACTTC.

This clonotype showed up just a few times. This rearrangement joins TRBV7-2 to TRBJ1-6, with 8 bases identical to TRBD1. The CDR3 loop spans 15 amino acids. V was pared by 3 bases and J by 8 bases, with 6 bases of the junction left unmatched. Germline V gene data show CDR1 as SGHTA and CDR2 as FQGNSA. The chain's CDR3 is CASSLNQGAYSPLHF. CDR3 in DNA: TGTGCCAGCAGCTTGAATCAGGGGGCTTATTCACCCCTCCACTTT.

The chain uses TRBV20-1 and TRBJ2-5, with 7 bases aligning to TRBD2. The V segment lost 2 bases and the J segment 5 bases; nucleotides outside the gene matches: 5. CDR1 and CDR2 (germline): DFQATT, SNEGSKA (reference sequence). The CDR3 extends over 13 amino acids. As DNA, the CDR3 is TGCAGTGCTAGACTAGCGGATGGGGAGACCCAGTACTTC. This encodes CSARLADGETQYF.

V gene TRBV7-9 combines with J gene TRBJ2-7, with D uncertain. The CDR3 extends over 12 amino acids. Germline V gives CDR1 SEHNR, CDR2 FQNEAQ (reference sequence). V was cut by 1 base and J by 3 bases, with 4 bases left in between. The CDR3 DNA is TGTGCCAGCAGCTTAGACATCTACGAGCAGTACTTC. Translating it yields CASSLDIYEQYF.

V is TRBV28 and J is TRBJ1-2; D is unresolved. The CDR3 spans 12 residues. Germline-derived CDR1 and CDR2 are MDHEN and SYDVKM. V was clipped by 9 bases and J by 4 bases, with 12 bases between them. The CDR3 spells CASALAGYGYTF. The CDR3 bases are TGTGCCAGTGCTTTAGCAGGCTATGGCTACACCTTC.

This clonotype was seen ten or more times. The V gene is TRBV7-8, the J gene TRBJ1-5; the match to TRBD1 covers 7 bases. Trimming at V came to 4 bases and at J to 0 bases, leaving 3 bases not matched to a gene. Germline V gene sequence: CDR1 SGHVS, CDR2 FQNEAQ. The CDR3 is made up of 15 amino acids. The CDR3, as DNA: TGTGCCAGCAGCTCGGGACAGACTAGCAATCAGCCCCAGCATTTT. Translating it yields CASSSGQTSNQPQHF. Full variable domain (remainder filled in from reference TRBV7-8 and TRBJ1-5): GAGVSQSPRYKVAKRGQDVALRCDPISGHVSLFWYQQALGQGPEFLTYFQNEAQLDKSGLPSDRFFAERPEGSVSTLKIQRTQQEDSAVYLCASSSGQTSNQPQHFGDGTRLSIL.

This clonotype has just a few counts. The chain employs TRBV5-5 and TRBJ2-5, with a possible D match to TRBD1 (5 bases). The CDR3 consists of 13 residues. Germline V gene data show CDR1 as SGHKS and CDR2 as YYEKEE (reference sequence). The V gene lost 3 bases and the J gene lost 5 bases, with 11 bases spanning the gap. CDR3 bases: TGTGCCAGCAGCTCCACACCAGGGGAGACCCAGTACTTC. Translating gives CASSSTPGETQYF.

This sequence joins TRBV4-3 and TRBJ2-3, with 8 bases identical to TRBD1. This CDR3 is 16 amino acids long. The germline V gene encodes CDR1 LGHNA and CDR2 YSLEER. V shed 0 bases, J shed 6 bases, and the junction held 8 bases outside the gene matches. This CDR3 reads CASSQDQDREEDTQYF. The CDR3 nucleotides read TGCGCCAGCAGCCAAGATCAGGACAGGGAGGAGGATACGCAGTATTTT.

This clonotype was counted many times. The rearrangement joins TRBV5-1 to TRBJ1-1, with D tentatively TRBD1 (5 bases). CDR3 length: 15 residues. V was shortened by 7 bases and J by 1 base, with 17 bases between the two germline ends. Germline loops: CDR1 SGHRS, CDR2 YFSETQ. As DNA, the CDR3 is TGCGCCAGCCATCCAACGGTCGGGGGGAACACTGAAGCTTTCTTT. Its translation: CASHPTVGGNTEAFF. Full variable domain (remainder filled in from reference TRBV5-1 and TRBJ1-1): KAGVTQTPRYLIKTRGQQVTLSCSPISGHRSVSWYQQTPGQGLQFLFEYFSETQRNKGNFPGRFSGRQFSNSRSEMNVSTLELGDSALYLCASHPTVGGNTEAFFGQGTRLTVV.

This clonotype was found a few times. The chain combines TRBV20-1 with TRBJ2-7, with D perhaps matching TRBD1 (5 bases). Germline V CDR1 and CDR2: DFQATT, SNEGSKA (reference sequence). Trimming left V 5 bases short and J 3 bases short, with 17 bases between. This CDR3 has 14 residues. CDR3 DNA: TGCAGTGCTGGCACCAGGGCACTCCACTACGAGCAGTACTTC. This sequence encodes CSAGTRALHYEQYF.

The genes are TRBV29-1 and TRBJ1-1; 9 bases match TRBD1. The CDR3 runs 17 residues. CDR1 and CDR2 from the germline V gene are SQVTM and ANQGSEA. After removal of 4 bases from V and 12 bases from J, the junction contained 24 bases not matched to a gene. CDR3 sequence (DNA): TGCAGCGTTGTAGGCGGCAACAGGGGGCGCGCCCAGTTCCATCCTTTCTTT. Amino acid sequence: CSVVGGNRGRAQFHPFF.

The table lists this clonotype with many counts. The chain employs TRBV20-1 and TRBJ2-7, with D perhaps matching TRBD1 (5 bases). The CDR3 loop spans 12 amino acids. The germline V gene encodes CDR1 DFQATT and CDR2 SNEGSKA (reference sequence). V was clipped by 6 bases and J by 2 bases, with 11 bases between them. CDR3 DNA sequence: TGCAGTGCCCTCAGGACAACCTACGAGCAGTACTTC. Protein: CSALRTTYEQYF.

A few counts support this clonotype. The chain uses TRBV5-1 and TRBJ2-2; D may be TRBD1 (7 bases). Germline V CDR1 and CDR2: SGHRS, YFSETQ. The CDR3 length is 16 residues. V was shortened by 0 bases and J by 4 bases, with 13 bases between the two germline ends. The CDR3 coding sequence is TGCGCCAGCAGCTTGGTGGCAGGGGGGAGCACCGGGGAGCTGTTTTTT. This sequence encodes CASSLVAGGSTGELFF.

This clonotype turned up a few times. The chain links TRBV3-1 to TRBJ1-1; D call uncertain. The V end lost 10 bases, the J end lost 4 bases, and 10 bases lay between the germline ends. The CDR3 has 11 amino acids. The germline V gene has CDR1 LGHDT and CDR2 YNNKEL (reference sequence). CDR3: CATGTLTEAFF. The CDR3 DNA follows: TGTGCCACTGGTACACTCACTGAAGCTTTCTTT.

The rearrangement joins TRBV7-8 to TRBJ1-4, with D tentatively TRBD1 (5 bases). Germline V gene data show CDR1 as SGHVS and CDR2 as FQNEAQ. V lost 4 bases and J 10 bases, leaving 16 bases between the germline ends. CDR3 length: 14 residues. DNA for the CDR3: TGTGCCAGCAGCTCAGACAGTTGGTGGGGAAAACTGTTTTTT. It translates to CASSSDSWWGKLFF. The whole variable domain, remainder taken from reference TRBV7-8 and TRBJ1-4, is GAGVSQSPRYKVAKRGQDVALRCDPISGHVSLFWYQQALGQGPEFLTYFQNEAQLDKSGLPSDRFFAERPEGSVSTLKIQRTQQEDSAVYLCASSSDSWWGKLFFGSGTQLSVL.

This clonotype was seen a handful of times. The CDR3 reads CSAILAGPEQYF. The CDR3 DNA is TGCAGTGCTATTCTAGCGGGACCCGAGCAGTACTTC. The rearrangement joins TRBV20-1 to TRBJ2-7, with 9 bases aligning to TRBD2. The CDR3 has 12 residues. V trimming: 4 bases; J trimming: 6 bases; junction bases outside the gene matches: 4. The germline V gene encodes CDR1 DFQATT and CDR2 SNEGSKA (reference sequence).

The rearrangement links TRBV4-3 to TRBJ2-2; perhaps TRBD1 as D (5 bases). V shed 4 bases and J shed 9 bases, with 21 bases lying between them. Germline-derived CDR1 and CDR2 are LGHNA and YSLEER. The CDR3 has 16 residues. The CDR3, as DNA: TGCGCCAGCAGCCGTTCAGGGCAGGCCGTCAACCGGGAGCTGTTTTTT. It specifies CASSRSGQAVNRELFF.

CDR3 residues: CATGKGGDEKLFF. DNA of the CDR3: TGTGCCACGGGGAAGGGTGGTGATGAAAAACTGTTTTTT. This sequence joins TRBV12-3 or TRBV12-4 and TRBJ1-4; no definite D call. The CDR3 length is 13 residues. Trimming pared 10 bases from V and 6 bases from J, leaving 15 bases between.

This clonotype has ten or more counts. The chain has TRBV4-1 and TRBJ1-1; 8 bases map to TRBD1. CDR3 length: 16 residues. From germline, CDR1 is MGHRA and CDR2 YSYEKL. J lost 5 bases, V lost 4 bases, and 12 bases had no gene match. CDR3 bases: TGCGCCAGCAGCCTTCGGCCGGACAGGGTGGCTACTGAAGCTTTCTTT. Translating it yields CASSLRPDRVATEAFF.

The chain is built from TRBV5-1 and TRBJ2-2; TRBD1 is a possible D gene (5 bases). This CDR3 has 15 residues. Deletions cut 5 bases from V and 4 bases from J, with 15 bases between. CDR1 is SGHRS and CDR2 is YFSETQ in the germline V gene. Here the CDR3 DNA reads TGCGCCAGCAGGAAGGGGTCAGCAACCACCGGGGAGCTGTTTTTT. Residues: CASRKGSATTGELFF.

This clonotype was detected ten times or more. The rearrangement links TRBV14 to TRBJ2-7; a possible D gene is TRBD2 (5 bases). The CDR3 has 11 amino acids. Deletions cut 3 bases from V and 11 bases from J, with 11 bases between. The germline V gene has CDR1 SGHDN and CDR2 FVKESK. The CDR3: CASSHGGPKYF. CDR3 nucleotides: TGTGCCAGCAGCCACGGCGGGCCCAAGTACTTC.

This rearrangement joins TRBV7-6 to TRBJ2-1; no clear D gene. The V and J ends lost 1 base and 6 bases respectively, with 10 bases between them. CDR3 length: 14 residues. Germline loops: CDR1 SGHVS, CDR2 FNYEAQ. The CDR3 nucleotides are TGTGCCAGCAGCTTAGTATGGTCTAGCAATGAGCAGTTCTTC. It yields the protein CASSLVWSSNEQFF.

The chain has TRBV6-1 and TRBJ2-5; possibly TRBD1 or TRBD2 for D (5 bases each). Deletions cut 7 bases from V and 2 bases from J, with 14 bases between. This CDR3 region has 14 residues. Germline V gives CDR1 MNHNS, CDR2 SASEGT. CDR3 sequence: CASTDFGGQETQYF. CDR3 DNA sequence: TGTGCCAGCACAGATTTTGGGGGTCAAGAGACCCAGTACTTC.